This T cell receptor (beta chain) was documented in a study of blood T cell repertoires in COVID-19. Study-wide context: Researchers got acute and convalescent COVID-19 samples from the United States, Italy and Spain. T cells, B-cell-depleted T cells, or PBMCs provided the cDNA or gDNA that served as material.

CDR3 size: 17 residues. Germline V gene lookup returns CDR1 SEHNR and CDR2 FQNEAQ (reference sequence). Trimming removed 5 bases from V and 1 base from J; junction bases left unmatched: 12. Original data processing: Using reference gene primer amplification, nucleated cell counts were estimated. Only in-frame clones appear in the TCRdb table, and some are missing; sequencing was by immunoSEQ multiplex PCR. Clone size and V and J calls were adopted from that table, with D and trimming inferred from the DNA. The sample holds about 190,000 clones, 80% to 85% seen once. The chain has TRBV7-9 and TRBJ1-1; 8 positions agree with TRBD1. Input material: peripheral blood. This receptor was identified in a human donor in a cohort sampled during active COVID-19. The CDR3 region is CASSLTPGGLGNTEAFF. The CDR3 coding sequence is TGTGCCAGCAGCCTGACCCCAGGGGGCTTGGGGAACACTGAAGCTTTCTTT.